Below, 12 T cell receptor beta chains from the same sample are listed, as sequenced in a study of blood T cell repertoires in COVID-19. Repertoires were generated with immunoSEQ multiplex PCR, while TCRdb's copy carries only in-frame clones and drops some. The repertoire holds fewer than 350,000 clones, with 85% as singletons. The specimen sequenced was peripheral blood. The receptors stem from a human donor in a cohort sampled during active COVID-19.

This chain connects TRBV6-5 to TRBJ2-3, with a possible D match to TRBD2 (6 bases). Between the trimmed V and J ends, which lost 4 bases and 10 bases, there was a span of 12 bases. The CDR3 is 12 residues long. Germline V gene data show CDR1 as MNHEY and CDR2 as SVGAGI. Here the CDR3 reads CASSSPSDPQYF. In DNA, the CDR3 is TGTGCCAGCAGTTCCCCTAGCGACCCGCAGTATTTT.

The CDR3 nucleotides are TGTGCCAGCAGCTCTAGACAGAGAGAAGAGACCCAGTACTTC. Translation gives CASSSRQREETQYF. The chain is built from TRBV5-5 and TRBJ2-5, with D possibly matching TRBD1 (5 bases). Germline CDR1 and CDR2: SGHKS and YYEKEE (reference sequence). V lost 3 bases and J 3 bases, leaving 12 bases between the germline ends. The CDR3 loop spans 14 amino acids. The complete variable domain, with remaining parts taken from reference TRBV5-5 and TRBJ2-5, reads DAGVTQSPTHLIKTRGQQVTLRCSPISGHKSVSWYQQVLGQGPQFIFQYYEKEERGRGNFPDRFSARQFPNYSSELNVNALLLGDSALYLCASSSRQREETQYFGPGTRLLVL.

The chain couples TRBV6-4 to TRBJ2-7; TRBD1 is a possible D gene (5 bases). V shed 8 bases and J shed 3 bases, with 17 bases lying between them. In germline, CDR1 is MRHNA, CDR2 SNTAGT. This CDR3 is built from 14 residues. CDR3 in amino acids: CASSKVRVFYEQYF. In nucleotides, the CDR3 is TGTGCCAGCTCCAAGGTCAGGGTGTTCTACGAGCAGTACTTC.

DNA for the CDR3: TGTGCCAGTAAAATCAGGGGCCCACTTGATCAGCCCCAGCATTTT. Protein: CASKIRGPLDQPQHF. J is TRBJ1-5 and V is TRBV19; D may be TRBD1 (6 bases). The germline CDR1 and CDR2 sequences are LNHDA and SQIVND (reference sequence). The CDR3 runs 15 residues. The V end lost 7 bases, the J end lost 5 bases, and 18 bases lay between the germline ends.

V and J are TRBV5-1 and TRBJ2-2; 7 nucleotides line up with TRBD1. Germline CDR1 SGHRS, CDR2 YFSETQ. Germline trimming cut 4 bases from V and 0 bases from J; bases unmatched to any gene: 12. CDR3 size: 18 residues. CDR3 sequence reads: CASSDGQVYAPNTGELFF. CDR3 in DNA: TGCGCCAGCAGCGACGGACAGGTTTATGCCCCGAACACCGGGGAGCTGTTTTTT.

The J gene is TRBJ2-7, the V gene TRBV4-1; D call uncertain. The CDR3 has 14 residues. V gave up 1 base and J gave up 3 bases, with 10 bases separating them. Germline loops: CDR1 MGHRA, CDR2 YSYEKL. CDR3 nucleotide sequence: TGCGCCAGCAGCCAAGGTTCTAGACTCTACGAGCAGTACTTC. Translation: CASSQGSRLYEQYF.

The V and J genes are TRBV10-3 and TRBJ1-2; TRBD1 is a possible D gene (5 bases). Germline-derived CDR1 and CDR2 are ENHRY and SYGVKD. V was cut by 4 bases and J by 6 bases, with 9 bases left in between. The CDR3 sequence is 12 residues long. The CDR3: CAISGGGDGYTF. Here the CDR3 DNA reads TGTGCCATCAGTGGGGGAGGGGATGGCTACACCTTC.

J is TRBJ2-7 and V is TRBV15, with 10 bases matching TRBD1. The germline V gene has CDR1 LNHNV and CDR2 YYDKDF (reference sequence). With V trimmed by 0 bases and J by 5 bases, 10 bases remained unmatched. The CDR3 runs to 17 residues. CDR3 protein: CATSRDLGRTGGHEQYF. DNA of the CDR3: TGTGCCACCAGCAGAGATCTAGGACGGACAGGGGGTCACGAGCAGTACTTC.

V gene TRBV7-3 combines with J gene TRBJ2-7; 8 bases are shared with TRBD1. The J segment lost 7 bases and the V segment lost 4 bases, leaving 12 bases of the junction unmatched. This CDR3 region has 15 residues. Germline values: CDR1 SGHTA, CDR2 FQGTGA. Here the CDR3 DNA reads TGTGCCAGCAGCTCTTCCGGACAGGGACCTTGGGAGCAGTACTTC. Translation gives CASSSSGQGPWEQYF. The full variable domain, in which reference TRBV7-3 and TRBJ2-7 provide the parts outside the CDR3, is GAGVSQTPSNKVTEKGKYVELRCDPISGHTALYWYRQSLGQGPEFLIYFQGTGAADDSGLPNDRFFAVRPEGSVSTLKIQRTERGDSAVYLCASSSSGQGPWEQYFGPGTRLTVT.

V is TRBV6-5 and J is TRBJ2-7; 7 nucleotides agree with TRBD1. The CDR3 runs 15 residues. Looked up from germline, CDR1 is MNHEY and CDR2 is SVGAGI. The ends lost 5 bases at V and 3 bases at J; junction bases unmatched: 10. CDR3 loop: CASSLPRDSYYEQYF. The CDR3 DNA reads as TGTGCCAGCAGTCTGCCCCGGGACAGCTACTACGAGCAGTACTTC.

The V gene is TRBV15, the J gene TRBJ1-1; a weak D match, TRBD1 (6 bases). V gave up 5 bases and J gave up 5 bases, with 15 bases separating them. The CDR3 runs to 14 residues. The germline V gene encodes CDR1 LNHNV and CDR2 YYDKDF (reference sequence). The CDR3 region is CATSQQGVNTEAFF. CDR3 in DNA: TGTGCCACCAGCCAACAGGGAGTAAATACTGAAGCTTTCTTT.

This chain connects TRBV5-4 to TRBJ1-1, with D unresolved. V lost 2 bases to trimming and J lost 5 bases, with 10 bases between them. The CDR3 contains 13 residues. Germline CDR1 SGHNT, CDR2 YYREEE (reference sequence). CDR3 bases: TGTGCCAGCAGCTTCATGGGAGGAACTGAAGCTTTCTTT. Its protein product is CASSFMGGTEAFF.